The clone carrying this T cell receptor (beta chain) is labeled large. What it binds is unknown. This specimen comes from a study of metastatic and nonmetastatic thyroid tumors. Study information: Repertoires were compared across blood and tumor or nodule tissue from malignant and benign thyroid patients. Findings and caveats of the study: Compared with benign nodules, malignant thyroid tumors were reported to have significantly higher TCR beta diversity in both blood and tumor.

As originally analysed: The authors used CDR3 differences across clinicopathological groups to build a distant-metastasis classifier for papillary thyroid cancer. Through MiXCR, TCRdb re-clonotyped the PCR reads. The V and J calls, along with clone size, are taken from TCRdb and not from the paper's own processing. In the table there are about 5,000 clones, about 31% of which are singletons. No patient had received any treatment before thyroid surgery. This CDR3 spans 13 amino acids. The V and J ends lost 9 bases and 4 bases respectively, with 9 bases between them. Germline values: CDR1 KGHDR, CDR2 SFDVKD.

The genes are TRBV24-1 and TRBJ2-6; no firm D call. The sample was adjacent normal tissue. The sequence came from a female donor with papillary thyroid cancer or a benign thyroid nodule (not recorded which). Some clones in this sample may be carry-over from other donors' samples. CDR3 in amino acids: CATQAGGANVLTF. The DNA for the CDR3 is TGTGCCACCCAAGCTGGGGGGGCCAACGTCCTGACTTTC.